The rows below give T cell receptor beta chains drawn from one sample of a study of T cell changes during pregnancy in multiple sclerosis. Produced via immunoSEQ multiplex PCR; TCRdb's table is partial and in-frame only. The sample contains under 45,000 clones, about 88% of which appear only once. This specimen consisted of CD8+ T cells from peripheral blood mononuclear cells, obtained in the first trimester of pregnancy. These receptors were taken from a female donor with multiple sclerosis, enrolled in a pregnancy study. The CDR3 runs from the conserved cysteine through the conserved F or W. The order of the fields is CDR3 protein, CDR3 DNA, clone size, J gene, V gene, D gene. The D gene is left open where the match is weak. A clone size is listed for some rows: how often the clone was seen (once, few, many), or a class if it is expanded.

CASSQDSATNEKLFF,TGCGCCAGCAGCCAGGACAGCGCAACTAATGAAAAACTGTTTTTT,NA,TRBJ1-4,TRBV4-3,NA
CASTQYRDSDTQYF,TGTGCCAGCACTCAATACAGGGATTCGGATACGCAGTATTTT,NA,TRBJ2-3,TRBV27,NA
CASSSTSLGRGPEAFF,TGTGCCAGCAGCTCAACATCTCTCGGCAGGGGCCCTGAAGCTTTCTTT,once,TRBJ1-1,TRBV7-9,NA
CATSERGNIQPQHF,TGTGCCACCAGCGAGAGGGGGAACATTCAGCCCCAGCATTTT,once,TRBJ1-5,TRBV15,NA
CASSEGNTEAFF,TGTGCCAGCAGTGAGGGGAACACTGAAGCTTTCTTT,NA,TRBJ1-1,TRBV27,NA
CAVGLSSYEQYF,TGTGCCGTCGGACTGAGCTCCTACGAGCAGTACTTC,NA,TRBJ2-7,TRBV10-3,NA
CASSRLAGGRTDTQYF,TGTGCCAGCAGCAGACTAGCGGGGGGCCGCACAGATACGCAGTATTTT,NA,TRBJ2-3,TRBV7-6,TRBD2
CASSPGEGMDTGELFF,TGCGCCAGCAGCCCCGGGGAGGGGATGGACACCGGGGAGCTGTTTTTT,NA,TRBJ2-2,TRBV4-3,TRBD2
CASSLIAGGADTQYF,TGTGCCAGCAGCTTGATCGCGGGGGGGGCAGATACGCAGTATTTT,NA,TRBJ2-3,TRBV5-4,TRBD2
CASSPTAGGPAGANVLTF,TGCGCCAGCAGCCCCACAGCGGGGGGGCCGGCTGGGGCCAACGTCCTGACTTTC,NA,TRBJ2-6,TRBV4-3,TRBD2
CASSPGTVGNIQYF,TGTGCCAGCAGCCCTGGGACAGTAGGGAACATTCAGTACTTC,NA,TRBJ2-4,TRBV7-2,TRBD1
CASSQGQLTNTEAFF,TGTGCCAGCAGTCAGGGACAGCTAACGAACACTGAAGCTTTCTTT,NA,TRBJ1-1,TRBV11-1,TRBD1
CASSPGSLASGNTIYF,TGCGCCAGCAGCCCTGGTAGCTTAGCGTCTGGAAACACCATATATTTT,NA,TRBJ1-3,TRBV4-3,NA
CASGDTSWDRGHEQYF,TGTGCTAGTGGTGACACTTCCTGGGACAGGGGCCACGAGCAGTACTTC,NA,TRBJ2-7,TRBV12-5,TRBD1
CASSQSAQGAYEQYF,TGTGCCAGCAGCCAATCGGCTCAGGGGGCCTACGAGCAGTACTTC,NA,TRBJ2-7,TRBV16,TRBD1
CASSLGGIGELFF,TGTGCCAGCAGCCTCGGGGGTATCGGGGAGCTGTTTTTT,NA,TRBJ2-2,TRBV7-3,NA
CASLGTGKSTDTQYF,TGCGCCAGCCTCGGGACAGGCAAGTCCACAGATACGCAGTATTTT,NA,TRBJ2-3,TRBV4-1,TRBD1
CASGGRTSGRQETQYF,TGTGCTAGTGGTGGCCGGACTAGCGGGCGGCAGGAGACCCAGTACTTC,NA,TRBJ2-5,TRBV12-5,TRBD2
CASSPRWGQDTEAFF,TGTGCCAGCAGCCCCCGTTGGGGCCAGGACACTGAAGCTTTCTTT,NA,TRBJ1-1,TRBV9,NA
CASSRTGRILPTDTQYF,TGCGCCAGCAGCCGGACAGGTCGGATACTGCCCACAGATACGCAGTATTTT,NA,TRBJ2-3,TRBV4-1,TRBD1
CASSLDRTGLNYGYTF,TGTGCCAGCAGCTTGGACAGGACAGGCCTAAACTATGGCTACACCTTC,NA,TRBJ1-2,TRBV5-4,TRBD1
CAITEEGQGGRGYTF,TGTGCCATCACCGAGGAGGGACAGGGGGGGAGAGGCTACACCTTC,NA,TRBJ1-2,TRBV10-3,TRBD1
CASTIGGANTGELFF,TGTGCCAGCACTATCGGGGGGGCGAACACCGGGGAGCTGTTTTTT,few,TRBJ2-2,TRBV27,TRBD2
CASSLTQNTEAFF,TGTGCCAGCAGCTTAACACAGAACACTGAAGCTTTCTTT,NA,TRBJ1-1,TRBV5-6,NA
CASSQAKGVPYEQYF,TGCGCCAGCAGCCAAGCAAAGGGGGTGCCTTACGAGCAGTACTTC,NA,TRBJ2-7,TRBV4-3,NA
CASSLAIGVGGELFF,TGTGCCAGCAGCCTCGCCATCGGGGTCGGCGGGGAGCTGTTTTTT,NA,TRBJ2-2,TRBV7-6,NA
CASSYSRLARYNEQFF,TGTGCCAGCAGTTACTCGCGACTAGCTAGGTACAATGAGCAGTTCTTC,once,TRBJ2-1,TRBV6-5,TRBD2
CASSSGLAKNIQYF,TGTGCCAGCAGCTCAGGACTAGCCAAAAACATTCAGTACTTC,NA,TRBJ2-4,TRBV13,NA
CASSPPAVTWGASTGGNGYTF,TGTGCCAGCTCACCACCGGCTGTGACCTGGGGGGCCTCGACAGGGGGAAATGGCTACACCTTC,NA,TRBJ1-2,TRBV18,TRBD1
CATSRAQGSNQPQHF,TGTGCCACCAGCAGAGCCCAGGGGAGCAATCAGCCCCAGCATTTT,NA,TRBJ1-5,TRBV15,NA
CASSLDRRGEAFF,TGTGCCAGTAGTCTGGACAGGAGGGGAGAAGCTTTCTTT,few,TRBJ1-1,TRBV19,TRBD1
CASKGDSPEAFF,TGTGCCAGCAAGGGGGACAGTCCTGAAGCTTTCTTT,NA,TRBJ1-1,TRBV9,TRBD1